The 16 T cell receptor beta chains in this list originate from one sample, sequenced in a study of CD8+ T cells in alopecia areata. Investigators isolated RNA and reverse transcribed it into cDNA to act as the sequencing template. The data were produced by immunoSEQ multiplex PCR, yet TCRdb's version contains in-frame clones alone and is incomplete. The data hold hundreds of thousands of clones, with under 70% observed a single time. This specimen consisted of CD4+ T cells sorted from blood, obtained at week 0. The receptor source for this set is a human donor with alopecia areata.

The J gene is TRBJ2-5, the V gene TRBV9; D unclear. V lost 0 bases and J lost 3, with 9 bases in between. The CDR3 is 14 residues long. Germline lookup yields CDR1 SGDLS and CDR2 YYNGEE. This chain's CDR3 is CASSVGYSEETQYF. Written as DNA, the CDR3 is TGTGCCAGCAGCGTAGGGTACAGCGAAGAGACCCAGTACTTC.

CDR3 coding DNA: TGTGCCAGCAGCTTTCGGGACGTTCCAGTCCTGTACTTC. Translating it yields CASSFRDVPVLYF. The chain combines TRBV7-9 with TRBJ2-7; the D gene could be TRBD1 or TRBD2 (5 bases each). The V and J ends lost 3 bases and 12 bases respectively, with 18 bases between them. There are 13 residues in the CDR3. The germline gives CDR1 SEHNR, CDR2 FQNEAQ (reference sequence).

Concerning this clone itself: Within the sample, other DNA sequences also encode this same CDR3. The chain uses TRBV9 and TRBJ1-1; no clear D gene. Between the trimmed V and J ends, which lost 0 bases and 4 bases, there was a span of 7 bases. Germline values: CDR1 SGDLS, CDR2 YYNGEE. There are 13 residues in the CDR3. The CDR3 is CASSVVLGTEAFF. In DNA form, the CDR3 reads TGTGCCAGCAGCGTAGTTCTGGGCACTGAAGCTTTCTTT.

The gene calls are TRBV9 and TRBJ1-2; perhaps TRBD1 as D (5 bases). The CDR3 runs to 14 residues. CDR1 SGDLS and CDR2 YYNGEE come from the germline V gene. V was clipped by 0 bases and J by 3 bases, with 9 bases between them. The CDR3 DNA sequence: TGTGCCAGCAGCGTAGGGGGCAGCTACTATGGCTACACCTTC. It translates to CASSVGGSYYGYTF. The complete variable domain, with remaining parts taken from reference TRBV9 and TRBJ1-2, reads DSGVTQTPKHLITATGQRVTLRCSPRSGDLSVYWYQQSLDQGLQFLIQYYNGEERAKGNILERFSAQQFPDLHSELNLSSLELGDSALYFCASSVGGSYYGYTFGSGTRLTVV.

The chain is built from TRBV29-1 and TRBJ1-2, with D perhaps matching TRBD1 (6 bases). Trimming took 6 bases from V and 5 from J, leaving 13 bases between them. Germline-derived CDR1 and CDR2 are SQVTM and ANQGSEA. This CDR3 is 12 amino acids long. DNA for the CDR3: TGCAGCGTCATGACAGGAGGATATGGCTACACCTTC. Encoded protein: CSVMTGGYGYTF.

The rearrangement uses TRBV29-1 and TRBJ2-3, with 7 bases lining up with TRBD1. CDR1 is SQVTM, CDR2 ANQGSEA, per germline. V gave up 1 base and J gave up 4 bases; unmatched junction bases: 2. There are 13 residues in the CDR3. CDR3 sequence: CSVEGQGADTQYF. As DNA, the CDR3 is TGCAGCGTTGAAGGGCAGGGGGCAGATACGCAGTATTTT.

V usage is TRBV4-3 and J usage is TRBJ2-2; D might be TRBD1 (5 bases). This CDR3 has 18 amino acids. The V gene's germline CDR1 is LGHNA and CDR2 YSLEER. V was pared by 0 bases and J by 7 bases, with 21 bases between. CDR3 loop: CASSQDGWPVDSYGELFF. The CDR3 nucleotides are TGCGCCAGCAGCCAAGATGGGTGGCCGGTTGACAGCTACGGGGAGCTGTTTTTT.

The genes are TRBV7-9 and TRBJ2-1; D gene unclear. CDR1 and CDR2 (germline): SEHNR, FQNEAQ (reference sequence). The CDR3 consists of 13 residues. With 4 bases removed from V and 4 bases from J, the gap between germline ends came to 8 bases. For the CDR3, the DNA is TGTGCCAGCAGCTCCGGCTTATACAATGAGCAGTTCTTC. Protein sequence: CASSSGLYNEQFF. The variable domain in full, completed from reference TRBV7-9 and TRBJ2-1, reads DTGVSQNPRHKITKRGQNVTFRCDPISEHNRLYWYRQTLGQGPEFLTYFQNEAQLEKSRLLSDRFSAERPKGSFSTLEIQRTEQGDSAMYLCASSSGLYNEQFFGPGTRLTVL.

The rearrangement joins TRBV30 to TRBJ1-4; D is unresolved. Trimming took off 5 bases at V and 7 bases at J, with 14 bases between the two ends. This CDR3 is 13 amino acids long. CDR1 and CDR2 from the germline V gene are GTSNPN and SVGIG (reference sequence). Written as DNA, the CDR3 is TGTGCCTGGCGGTGGCCCTGGAGTGAAAAACTGTTTTTT. Protein: CAWRWPWSEKLFF. Full variable domain (remainder filled in from reference TRBV30 and TRBJ1-4): SQTIHQWPATLVQPVGSPLSLECTVEGTSNPNLYWYRQAAGRGLQLLFYSVGIGQISSEVPQNLSASRPQDRQFILSSKKLLLSDSGFYLCAWRWPWSEKLFFGSGTQLSVL.

The gene calls are TRBV4-1 and TRBJ1-2, with 12 nucleotides matching TRBD1. After removal of 2 bases from V and 8 bases from J, the junction contained 15 bases not matched to a gene. Germline CDR1 is MGHRA and CDR2 is YSYEKL. The CDR3 contains 18 residues. The DNA of the CDR3 is TGCGCCAGCAGCCAACCGGGACAGGGGGCGCTTAGGGGTATCGGCTACACCTTC. This sequence encodes CASSQPGQGALRGIGYTF.

The table lists this clone with a few counts. The gene calls are TRBV10-3 and TRBJ1-1; 10 nucleotides agree with TRBD1. The CDR3 has 14 amino acids. J lost 1 base, V lost 4 bases, and 0 bases had no gene match. Per the germline V gene, CDR1 is ENHRY and CDR2 is SYGVKD. DNA of the CDR3: TGTGCCATCAGTGGACAGGGGGCGAACACTGAAGCTTTCTTT. Residues: CAISGQGANTEAFF.

The chain has TRBV18 and TRBJ1-6; D unclear. From germline, CDR1 is KGHSH and CDR2 LQKENI. The germline V and J ends were trimmed by 4 bases and 6 bases, with 16 bases remaining between them. The CDR3 extends over 16 amino acids. In DNA, the CDR3 is TGTGCCAGCTCACAAAGGACTAAGCAGGCTAATTCACCCCTCCACTTT. This codes for CASSQRTKQANSPLHF.

The chain couples TRBV5-4 to TRBJ2-1; D perhaps matches TRBD2 (6 bases). CDR1 SGHNT and CDR2 YYREEE come from the germline V gene (reference sequence). The germline V and J ends were trimmed by 3 bases and 4 bases, with 11 bases remaining between them. The CDR3 loop spans 14 amino acids. This CDR3 is CASSSTGVYNEQFF. The CDR3 nucleotides are TGTGCCAGCAGCTCGACGGGGGTTTACAATGAGCAGTTCTTC.

The gene calls are TRBV30 and TRBJ1-3, with TRBD1 matching over 7 bases. Trimming removed 2 bases from V and 0 bases from J; junction bases left unmatched: 1. Per the germline V gene, CDR1 is GTSNPN and CDR2 is SVGIG (reference sequence). The CDR3 is made up of 14 amino acids. CDR3 in amino acids: CAWSRDSSGNTIYF. The CDR3 DNA reads as TGTGCCTGGAGTAGGGACAGCTCTGGAAACACCATATATTTT. Filled out from reference TRBV30 and TRBJ1-3, the complete variable domain reads SQTIHQWPATLVQPVGSPLSLECTVEGTSNPNLYWYRQAAGRGLQLLFYSVGIGQISSEVPQNLSASRPQDRQFILSSKKLLLSDSGFYLCAWSRDSSGNTIYFGEGSWLTVV.

This clone was counted between two and nine times. The genes are TRBV29-1 and TRBJ2-5; D might be TRBD1 or TRBD2, each matching 5 bases. This CDR3 region has 16 residues. Germline V gene lookup returns CDR1 SQVTM and CDR2 ANQGSEA. The V gene lost 0 bases and the J gene lost 4 bases, with 18 bases spanning the gap. CDR3 DNA sequence: TGCAGCGTTGAAGATGGGGCGGGCCTCACACGAGAGACCCAGTACTTC. Protein: CSVEDGAGLTRETQYF.

CDR3 residues: CASSVVRSGNTEAFF. CDR3 nucleotide sequence: TGTGCCAGCAGCGTAGTTCGTTCGGGGAACACTGAAGCTTTCTTT. The rearrangement uses TRBV9 and TRBJ1-1, with D unresolved. This CDR3 is built from 15 residues. The germline V gene encodes CDR1 SGDLS and CDR2 YYNGEE. V was pared by 0 bases and J by 1 base, with 10 bases between. Full variable domain (remainder filled in from reference TRBV9 and TRBJ1-1): DSGVTQTPKHLITATGQRVTLRCSPRSGDLSVYWYQQSLDQGLQFLIQYYNGEERAKGNILERFSAQQFPDLHSELNLSSLELGDSALYFCASSVVRSGNTEAFFGQGTRLTVV.